This TCR beta chain was identified in a study of T cells in women clearing cervical HPV infection. Study in general: Case blood was drawn when the lesion was first found; control blood after infection became undetectable. Study-level findings and limits: TRBV6-7 abundance was lower in cases than controls (0.11% versus 0.16%).

All participants had a single incident cervical HPV16 infection, and prevalent HPV16 infections were excluded. Sequencing used immunoSEQ multiplex PCR; TCRdb keeps in-frame clones, though not all of them. This sample's table has around 48,000 clones. With regard to this clone: What it binds is unknown. The read falls 3 residues short of the CDR3 end, and the missing part is taken from the germline J gene.

The CDR3 is 12 amino acids. Germline CDR1 SEHNR, CDR2 FQNEAQ (reference sequence). Trimming cost V 2 bases and J 4 bases, with 3 bases left between them. The chain has TRBV7-9 and TRBJ1-5; D gene ambiguous. Sequencing was performed on blood buffy coat. This sequence was found in a woman aged 18 to 69 with a cervical HPV16 infection that either progressed to CIN3+ or cleared (not recorded which). The covered CDR3 bases are TGTGCCAGCAGCTTATCAAATCAGCCC. Its translation is CASSLSNQP. The entire CDR3 reads CASSLSNQPQHF. Full variable domain (missing parts from reference TRBV7-9 and TRBJ1-5): DTGVSQNPRHKITKRGQNVTFRCDPISEHNRLYWYRQTLGQGPEFLTYFQNEAQLEKSRLLSDRFSAERPKGSFSTLEIQRTEQGDSAMYLCASSLSNQPQHFGDGTRLSIL.